One and the same sample provided the 20 T cell receptor beta chains below, sequenced in a study of cytotoxic CD8 clonotypes in ibrutinib-treated CLL. Sequencing was performed with immunoSEQ multiplex PCR; in TCRdb, only in-frame clones are kept and a portion is missing. There are about 310,000 clones in the sample; around four fifths occur only once, and 6.7% lies in the top ten. The source was PBMCs, collected before ibrutinib treatment. The receptors come from a human donor with chronic lymphocytic leukemia.

The sample holds a few counts of this clone. The gene calls are TRBV11-3 and TRBJ2-1; D uncertain. The V gene's germline CDR1 is SGHNT and CDR2 YENEEA. Trimming stripped 1 base from V and 2 bases from J, with 3 bases between. This CDR3 has 13 residues. The CDR3 region has the DNA TGTGCCAGCAGCTTAGTAACCTACAATGAGCAGTTCTTC. Protein sequence: CASSLVTYNEQFF.

The J gene is TRBJ1-1, the V gene TRBV7-3; D remains ambiguous. The germline gives CDR1 SGHTA, CDR2 FQGTGA. The V end was cut by 2 bases, the J end by 0 bases, with 4 bases between. The CDR3 consists of 13 residues. CDR3 sequence: CASSLDLNTEAFF. CDR3 nucleotide sequence: TGTGCCAGCAGCTTAGATTTGAACACTGAAGCTTTCTTT.

This chain uses TRBV25-1 with TRBJ2-7; 8 bases agree with TRBD2. Germline-derived CDR1 and CDR2 are MGHDK and SYGVNS. The CDR3 runs to 14 residues. V shed 5 bases and J 0 bases; nucleotides not matched to a gene: 3. The CDR3 spells CASSYSGGSYEQYF. The CDR3 DNA sequence: TGTGCCAGCAGTTACAGCGGGGGCTCCTACGAGCAGTACTTC.

The sample holds a few counts of this clone. Other DNA sequences in this sample translate to the same CDR3. The CDR3 protein is CASSLALNTEAFF. The DNA for the CDR3 is TGCGCCAGCAGCTTGGCCCTGAACACTGAAGCTTTCTTT. The chain is built from TRBV5-1 and TRBJ1-1; D uncertain. Trimming left V 0 bases short and J 0 bases short, with 3 bases between. The CDR3 sequence is 13 residues long. CDR1 and CDR2 from the germline V gene are SGHRS and YFSETQ.

In this sample, this clone turned up a few times. The chain has TRBV30 and TRBJ2-7; TRBD2 matches at 13 bases. This CDR3 is 14 amino acids long. CDR1 is GTSNPN, CDR2 SVGIG, per germline (reference sequence). V shed 5 bases, J shed 7 bases, and the junction held 8 bases outside the gene matches. CDR3 bases: TGTGCCTGGGGCGGGACTAGCGGGACGTTGGAGCAGTACTTC. This gives the protein CAWGGTSGTLEQYF.

V gene TRBV20-1 combines with J gene TRBJ2-1, with a tentative D call TRBD2 (5 bases). The V gene lost 5 bases and the J gene lost 9 bases, with 11 bases spanning the gap. The CDR3 length is 11 residues. Per the germline V gene, CDR1 is DFQATT and CDR2 is SNEGSKA (reference sequence). The chain's CDR3 is CSAPTRSEQFF. CDR3 nucleotides: TGCAGTGCTCCAACTAGGTCTGAGCAGTTCTTC.

This chain connects TRBV5-1 to TRBJ2-7; a possible D gene is TRBD1 (6 bases). CDR1 SGHRS and CDR2 YFSETQ come from the germline V gene. This CDR3 has 15 residues. Trimming took 0 bases from V and 1 from J, leaving 11 bases between them. The CDR3 reads CASSLEQGVSYEQYF. CDR3 DNA: TGCGCCAGCAGCTTGGAACAGGGAGTTTCCTACGAGCAGTACTTC.

The rearrangement joins TRBV4-1 to TRBJ2-7, with unresolved D. The germline V gene encodes CDR1 MGHRA and CDR2 YSYEKL. V gave up 0 bases and J gave up 3 bases, with 15 bases separating them. The CDR3 covers 16 residues. CDR3 loop: CASSQDLVSENYEQYF. For the CDR3, the DNA is TGCGCCAGCAGCCAAGATCTTGTCAGCGAGAACTACGAGCAGTACTTC.

The chain joins TRBV27 to TRBJ2-3, with TRBD2 as a possible D gene (6 bases). V dropped 5 bases and J dropped 0 bases, with 15 bases sitting between them. Germline lookup yields CDR1 MNHEY and CDR2 SMNVEV (reference sequence). There are 16 residues in the CDR3. The CDR3 coding sequence is TGTGCCAGCAGTAGAACTAGCCTCCCTAGCACAGATACGCAGTATTTT. Translation: CASSRTSLPSTDTQYF.

The CDR3 loop reads CASSLLDTGEVAFF. In DNA form, the CDR3 reads TGTGCCAGCTCACTACTTGATACAGGGGAGGTAGCTTTCTTT. This chain links TRBV18 with TRBJ1-1, with 7 bases that match TRBD1. This CDR3 is 14 amino acids long. Unmatched junction bases numbered 12, after V lost 4 bases and J lost 10 bases. Germline values: CDR1 KGHSH, CDR2 LQKENI.

This clone has a handful of counts. The V call is TRBV19, the J call TRBJ1-2, with D unclear. The V end was cut by 4 bases, the J end by 3 bases, with 6 bases between. This CDR3 is 12 amino acids long. Germline-derived CDR1 and CDR2 are LNHDA and SQIVND (reference sequence). The chain's CDR3 is CASSKEYYGYTF. Here the CDR3 DNA reads TGTGCCAGTAGTAAAGAATACTATGGCTACACCTTC. The full variable domain, completed using reference TRBV19 and TRBJ1-2, is DGGITQSPKYLFRKEGQNVTLSCEQNLNHDAMYWYRQDPGQGLRLIYYSQIVNDFQKGDIAEGYSVSREKKESFPLTVTSAQKNPTAFYLCASSKEYYGYTFGSGTRLTVV.

V gene TRBV6-1 combines with J gene TRBJ2-5; tentative D call: TRBD2 (7 bases). Trimming took 7 bases from V and 5 from J, leaving 14 bases between them. The CDR3 extends over 13 amino acids. Germline V lookup: CDR1 MNHNS, CDR2 SASEGT. The CDR3 nucleotides are TGTGCCAGCATCTCGGGGGGCCTGGAGACCCAGTACTTC. This codes for CASISGGLETQYF.

This clone was counted once. V and J are TRBV5-6 and TRBJ1-2; D remains unclear. The V end was cut by 4 bases, the J end by 2 bases, with 6 bases between. The CDR3 is made up of 12 amino acids. CDR1 and CDR2 from the germline V gene are SGHDT and YYEEEE. CDR3 in amino acids: CASSRGNYGYTF. In nucleotides, the CDR3 is TGTGCCAGCAGCAGAGGGAACTATGGCTACACCTTC.

V gene TRBV7-2 combines with J gene TRBJ2-3; 13 bases match TRBD2. V lost 5 bases and J lost 3; bases outside the gene matches: 5. CDR3 length equals 16 residues. Looked up from germline, CDR1 is SGHTA and CDR2 is FQGNSA. DNA for the CDR3: TGTGCCAGCAGCCTAGGACTAGCGGGAGTGACAGATACGCAGTATTTT. Its protein product is CASSLGLAGVTDTQYF.

This rearrangement joins TRBV10-2 to TRBJ2-2; 9 bases are shared with TRBD2. The V segment lost 6 bases and the J segment 1 base; nucleotides outside the gene matches: 6. The length of the CDR3 is 16 residues. CDR1 is WSHSY and CDR2 is SAAADI in the germline V gene. CDR3 region: CASRAMTSGNTGELFF. CDR3 in DNA: TGCGCCAGCAGGGCTATGACTAGCGGGAACACCGGGGAGCTGTTTTTT.

This chain links TRBV4-3 with TRBJ1-3; D ambiguous. Germline CDR1 LGHNA, CDR2 YSLEER. CDR3 size: 16 residues. V shed 4 bases and J shed 0 bases, with 13 bases lying between them. The DNA for the CDR3 is TGCGCCAGCAGCCTTTACCGGGCCTCCTCTGGAAACACCATATATTTT. Its translation: CASSLYRASSGNTIYF.

The chain has TRBV27 and TRBJ1-2; possibly TRBD1 for D (6 bases). Trimming shortened V by 6 bases and J by 2 bases, and 16 bases separated the two germline ends. Per germline, CDR1 MNHEY and CDR2 SMNVEV (reference sequence). This CDR3 comprises 15 residues. CDR3 coding DNA: TGTGCCAGCAGCACTTTGGGGGGGCGCAACTATGGCTACACCTTC. The encoded protein is CASSTLGGRNYGYTF.

This clone was recorded once. CDR3 loop: CASRSGGDRYEQYF. Here the CDR3 DNA reads TGTGCCAGCAGAAGCGGAGGGGACCGCTACGAGCAGTACTTC. The chain employs TRBV6-6 and TRBJ2-7; possibly TRBD2 for D (6 bases). The germline gives CDR1 MNHNY, CDR2 SVGAGI (reference sequence). Trimming removed 6 bases from V and 3 bases from J, with 15 bases in between. The CDR3 length is 14 residues.

The chain carries TRBV7-9 and TRBJ1-4; 8 positions match TRBD1. This CDR3 has 14 amino acids. Per germline, CDR1 SEHNR and CDR2 FQNEAQ (reference sequence). V dropped 6 bases and J dropped 8; count of bases not matched to a gene: 8. The CDR3: CASSEGQVNEKLFF. The CDR3, as DNA: TGTGCCAGCAGTGAGGGACAGGTTAACGAAAAACTGTTTTTT.

This rearrangement joins TRBV6-5 to TRBJ2-3, with D perhaps matching TRBD1 or TRBD2 (6 bases each). The V gene lost 2 bases and the J gene lost 4 bases, with 7 bases spanning the gap. Germline assignment: CDR1 MNHEY and CDR2 SVGAGI. This CDR3 contains 13 residues. CDR3 loop: CASSYGGPDTQYF. The CDR3 DNA is TGTGCCAGCAGTTACGGGGGGCCAGATACGCAGTATTTT.